Each of the 25 T cell receptor beta chains below was sequenced from the same sample in a study of CD8+ T cells in alopecia areata. The sequencing template was cDNA reverse transcribed from extracted RNA. The protocol was immunoSEQ multiplex PCR, while the TCRdb copy is restricted to in-frame clones and leaves out a portion. The sample has 200,000 to 250,000 clones; 57% are singletons. The source material was CD4+ T cells sorted from blood, sampled at week 0. These receptor sequences come from a human donor with alopecia areata.

Worth noting for this clone: The same CDR3 can be traced to other DNA sequences in this sample. V and J are TRBV18 and TRBJ2-6; D is ambiguous. Trimming left V 6 bases short and J 1 base short, with 10 bases between. The CDR3 spans 15 residues. CDR1 is KGHSH and CDR2 is LQKENI in the germline V gene. CDR3 DNA: TGTGCCAGCTCGCCCACCCCGTCTGGGGCCAACGTCCTGACTTTC. It specifies CASSPTPSGANVLTF.

The sample holds one count of this clone. An end of the junction differs from the germline gene, which may be a read error. The chain recombines TRBV11-2 with TRBJ1-5; possible D gene TRBD1, 5 bases. Germline values: CDR1 SGHAT, CDR2 FQNNGV. This CDR3 is built from 15 residues. The CDR3 region has the DNA TGTGCCAGCAGCTTAGAAGGGCAGGGCAACCAGCCCCAGCATTTT. This gives the protein CASSLEGQGNQPQHF.

This CDR3 is CASSPLGATEAFF. Here the CDR3 DNA reads TGTGCCAGCAGCCCCCTTGGGGCCACTGAAGCTTTCTTT. The gene calls are TRBV11-2 and TRBJ1-1; D may be TRBD1 (5 bases). V gave up 5 bases and J gave up 4 bases, with 11 bases separating them. Per the germline V gene, CDR1 is SGHAT and CDR2 is FQNNGV. The CDR3 contains 13 residues.

V gene TRBV7-9 combines with J gene TRBJ1-1, with D unresolved. The germline V and J ends were trimmed by 3 bases and 3 bases, with 5 bases remaining between them. The germline CDR1 and CDR2 sequences are SEHNR and FQNEAQ (reference sequence). The CDR3 sequence is 12 residues long. The CDR3 nucleotides are TGTGCCAGCAGCTTGATGTACACTGAAGCTTTCTTT. Its protein product is CASSLMYTEAFF.

This clone was detected a few times. This rearrangement joins TRBV27 to TRBJ2-7; 7 bases map to TRBD2. Germline values: CDR1 MNHEY, CDR2 SMNVEV (reference sequence). The CDR3 spans 15 residues. V trimming: 1 base; J trimming: 6 bases; junction bases outside the gene matches: 9. The CDR3 region is CASSLLSGGSSEQYF. DNA for the CDR3: TGTGCCAGCAGTTTATTATCCGGGGGGAGCTCCGAGCAGTACTTC.

The genes are TRBV29-1 and TRBJ2-7; D ambiguous. V lost 5 bases and J lost 3, with 14 bases in between. Looked up from germline, CDR1 is SQVTM and CDR2 is ANQGSEA. The CDR3 has 13 amino acids. In nucleotides, the CDR3 is TGCAGCGTTTCACCTGGGGTAAGCTACGAGCAGTACTTC. It specifies CSVSPGVSYEQYF.

This clone showed up just once. This sequence joins TRBV2 and TRBJ2-7; 8 bases agree with TRBD1. V lost 4 bases, J lost 4 bases, and 6 bases stayed unmatched. The CDR3 totals 14 residues. Per the germline V gene, CDR1 is SNHLY and CDR2 is FYNNEI. CDR3 sequence (DNA): TGTGCCAGCAGTGCCGGGACAGGCTCGTACGAGCAGTACTTC. It is translated as CASSAGTGSYEQYF. The whole variable domain, remainder taken from reference TRBV2 and TRBJ2-7, is EPEVTQTPSHQVTQMGQEVILRCVPISNHLYFYWYRQILGQKVEFLVSFYNNEISEKSEIFDDQFSVERPDGSNFTLKIRSTKLEDSAMYFCASSAGTGSYEQYFGPGTRLTVT.

The chain uses TRBV15 and TRBJ2-3, with 7 bases aligning to TRBD1. Germline V CDR1 and CDR2: LNHNV, YYDKDF (reference sequence). The length of the CDR3 is 14 residues. Unmatched junction bases numbered 5, after V lost 6 bases and J lost 2 bases. The CDR3 loop is CATSQDRSTDTQYF. CDR3 bases: TGTGCCACCAGTCAGGACAGGTCCACAGATACGCAGTATTTT.

The V and J genes are TRBV5-4 and TRBJ2-3, with D uncertain. Trimming stripped 0 bases from V and 1 base from J, with 6 bases between. The CDR3 totals 14 residues. The germline V gene encodes CDR1 SGHNT and CDR2 YYREEE (reference sequence). The CDR3 protein is CASSLVVGTDTQYF. The CDR3 DNA follows: TGTGCCAGCAGCTTGGTTGTTGGCACAGATACGCAGTATTTT.

This clone was seen a few times. The CDR3 loop is CASSEEGDQPQHF. The CDR3 coding sequence is TGCGCCAGCAGTGAGGAGGGGGATCAGCCCCAGCATTTT. The chain links TRBV10-1 to TRBJ1-5, with a possible D match to TRBD1 (6 bases). The germline CDR1 and CDR2 sequences are WNHNN and SYGVQD (reference sequence). The length of the CDR3 is 13 residues. V lost 2 bases and J lost 5, with 7 bases in between.

This clone was seen a few times. The chain carries TRBV5-1 and TRBJ2-3, with TRBD1 matching 7 bases. This CDR3 has 15 amino acids. The junction had 7 bases not matched to a gene; V was cut back by 4 bases and J by 2 bases. Germline CDR1 SGHRS, CDR2 YFSETQ. CDR3 sequence: CASSRGTAFTDTQYF. The CDR3 nucleotides are TGCGCCAGCAGCAGGGGGACAGCTTTCACAGATACGCAGTATTTT.

The V and J genes are TRBV7-9 and TRBJ2-7; TRBD2 might be the D (6 bases). The V gene lost 4 bases and the J gene lost 0 bases, with 16 bases spanning the gap. Germline values: CDR1 SEHNR, CDR2 FQNEAQ (reference sequence). CDR3 length: 16 residues. For the CDR3, the DNA is TGTGCCAGCAGCTCCTTAGCGGAATCCCGCTCCTACGAGCAGTACTTC. It translates to CASSSLAESRSYEQYF.

This clone was counted only a few times. Other DNA sequences within the sample encode an identical CDR3. The rearrangement uses TRBV29-1 and TRBJ1-1; no definite D call. This CDR3 region has 11 residues. Per the germline V gene, CDR1 is SQVTM and CDR2 is ANQGSEA. V lost 4 bases and J 3 bases, leaving 6 bases between the germline ends. CDR3 DNA: TGCAGCGTTGTTGGGTACACTGAAGCTTTCTTT. It is translated as CSVVGYTEAFF.

CDR3 DNA: TGTGCCACCAGCAGGCCGGGGGGCGCGGGCACTGAAGCTTTCTTT. Its protein product is CATSRPGGAGTEAFF. This chain uses TRBV15 with TRBJ1-1; D possibly corresponds to TRBD1 (6 bases). The CDR3 runs 15 residues. Trimming took off 3 bases at V and 4 bases at J, with 15 bases between the two ends. Germline CDR1 is LNHNV and CDR2 is YYDKDF (reference sequence).

Only one count was recorded for this clone. The V gene is TRBV6-6, the J gene TRBJ1-5; D may be TRBD1 (6 bases). The CDR3 has 13 residues. CDR1 is MNHNY and CDR2 is SVGAGI in the germline V gene (reference sequence). V was cut by 6 bases and J by 4 bases, with 10 bases left in between. CDR3 in DNA: TGTGCCAGCAGACAGGACAGTAATCAGCCCCAGCATTTT. Translating gives CASRQDSNQPQHF.

This chain connects TRBV27 to TRBJ2-5, with TRBD1 matching 7 bases. V dropped 4 bases and J dropped 4; count of bases not matched to a gene: 3. The V gene's germline CDR1 is MNHEY and CDR2 SMNVEV (reference sequence). This CDR3 contains 13 residues. CDR3 bases: TGTGCCAGCAGTTGGTCAGGGGGAGAGACCCAGTACTTC. Amino acid sequence: CASSWSGGETQYF.

The chain links TRBV14 to TRBJ1-1, with no clear D. This CDR3 spans 14 amino acids. The V and J ends lost 4 bases and 5 bases respectively, with 14 bases between them. Germline CDR1 and CDR2: SGHDN and FVKESK. CDR3 coding DNA: TGTGCCAGCAGCCCGCGGGCCACGGGGACTGAAGCTTTCTTT. Translating gives CASSPRATGTEAFF.

The sample holds a few counts of this clone. The rearrangement links TRBV19 to TRBJ2-4; D may be TRBD1 or TRBD2 (5 bases each). Trimming pared 5 bases from V and 0 bases from J, leaving 11 bases between. Germline loops: CDR1 LNHDA, CDR2 SQIVND (reference sequence). The length of the CDR3 is 15 residues. The CDR3 is CASSGPGTAKNIQYF. CDR3 in DNA: TGTGCCAGTAGTGGTCCCGGGACAGCCAAAAACATTCAGTACTTC.

The chain is built from TRBV6-5 and TRBJ2-1; 11 bases are shared with TRBD2. The CDR3 length is 14 residues. The junction had 6 bases not matched to a gene; V was cut back by 4 bases and J by 10 bases. The germline gives CDR1 MNHEY, CDR2 SVGAGI. CDR3 nucleotides: TGTGCCAGCAGTTGGGGACTAGCGGCCTCCGAGCAGTTCTTC. It codes for CASSWGLAASEQFF.

Worth noting for this clone: At the DNA level, this CDR3 is encoded by other sequences in the same sample as well. The V and J genes are TRBV29-1 and TRBJ2-5, with a weak D call TRBD1 (5 bases). The V and J ends lost 7 bases and 4 bases respectively, with 13 bases between them. The CDR3 length is 12 residues. CDR1 is SQVTM, CDR2 ANQGSEA, per germline. The CDR3 region has the DNA TGCAGCGCGAAGCCAGGGCGAGAGACCCAGTACTTC. Protein sequence: CSAKPGRETQYF.

This clone has just a few counts. The V and J genes are TRBV6-1 and TRBJ2-2; D is uncertain. V shed 6 bases and J shed 6 bases, with 11 bases lying between them. This CDR3 spans 13 amino acids. Per the germline V gene, CDR1 is MNHNS and CDR2 is SASEGT. The CDR3 nucleotides read TGTGCCAGCAGGCCCTTTGAGGCCGGGGAGCTGTTTTTT. Translation gives CASRPFEAGELFF.

The chain has TRBV4-2 and TRBJ1-4; D not certain. This CDR3 is built from 15 residues. Trimming took 0 bases from V and 8 from J, leaving 13 bases between them. From germline, CDR1 is LGHNA and CDR2 YNFKEQ. The CDR3 nucleotides read TGTGCCAGCAGCCAAGACAGTCAAACCAAGGAAAAACTGTTTTTT. It codes for CASSQDSQTKEKLFF.

This chain uses TRBV7-9 with TRBJ1-5; no clear D gene. Germline CDR1 and CDR2: SEHNR and FQNEAQ (reference sequence). This CDR3 region has 12 residues. V dropped 1 base and J dropped 5 bases, with 3 bases sitting between them. The DNA of the CDR3 is TGTGCCAGCAGCTTAGATCATCAGCCCCAGCATTTT. This codes for CASSLDHQPQHF.

The genes are TRBV4-2 and TRBJ2-1, with 10 nucleotides matching TRBD2. CDR1 is LGHNA, CDR2 YNFKEQ, per germline. This CDR3 comprises 18 residues. With 1 base clipped from V and 2 bases from J, the junction kept 8 bases outside the gene matches. CDR3 loop: CASSQVVRGLAAYNEQFF. The CDR3 DNA follows: TGTGCCAGCAGCCAAGTGGTCCGCGGACTAGCGGCCTACAATGAGCAGTTCTTC.

This chain joins TRBV6-5 and TRBJ2-3; 11 bases are shared with TRBD1. Germline V lookup: CDR1 MNHEY, CDR2 SVGAGI. Unmatched junction bases numbered 5, after V lost 6 bases and J lost 3 bases. This CDR3 is 15 amino acids long. CDR3 in amino acids: CASSWGQGGTDTQYF. In nucleotides, the CDR3 is TGTGCCAGCAGCTGGGGACAGGGGGGGACAGATACGCAGTATTTT.